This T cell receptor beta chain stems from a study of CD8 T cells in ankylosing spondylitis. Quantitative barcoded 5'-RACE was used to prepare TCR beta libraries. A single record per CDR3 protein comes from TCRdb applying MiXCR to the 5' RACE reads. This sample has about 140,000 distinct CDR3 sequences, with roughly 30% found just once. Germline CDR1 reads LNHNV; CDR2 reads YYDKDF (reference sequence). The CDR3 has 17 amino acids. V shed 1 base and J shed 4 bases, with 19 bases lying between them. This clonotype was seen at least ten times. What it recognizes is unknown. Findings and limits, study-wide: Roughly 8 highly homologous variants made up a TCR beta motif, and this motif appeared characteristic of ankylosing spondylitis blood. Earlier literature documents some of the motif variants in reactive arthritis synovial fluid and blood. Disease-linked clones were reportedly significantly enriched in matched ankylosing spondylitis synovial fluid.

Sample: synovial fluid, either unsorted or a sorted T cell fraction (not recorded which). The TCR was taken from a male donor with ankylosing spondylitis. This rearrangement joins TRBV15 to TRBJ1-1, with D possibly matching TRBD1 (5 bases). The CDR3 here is CATSRGPQGALGTEAFF. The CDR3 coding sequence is TGTGCCACCAGCAGAGGGCCCCAAGGGGCCCTGGGCACTGAAGCTTTCTTT.